Listed here is a single TCR beta chain. The data are from a study of blood T cell repertoires in COVID-19. Study summary: COVID-19 samples, acute and convalescent, were from the United States, Italy and Spain.

After removal of 6 bases from V and 7 bases from J, the junction contained 10 bases not matched to a gene. CDR1 MNHEY and CDR2 SVGAGI come from the germline V gene. This CDR3 is built from 15 residues. Some clones are missing from TCRdb's copy, which holds only in-frame ones; the method was immunoSEQ multiplex PCR. The sample consists of around 50,000 clones, around four fifths of them appearing once. The TCR was taken from a woman aged 45 to 65 with acute COVID-19. Material: PBMCs or T cells enriched from blood (not recorded which). The rearrangement uses TRBV6-5 and TRBJ1-2; 11 nucleotides align to TRBD1. Here the CDR3 reads CASRPLGQGAGGYTF. CDR3 DNA: TGTGCCAGCAGGCCACTCGGACAGGGGGCGGGTGGCTACACCTTC.